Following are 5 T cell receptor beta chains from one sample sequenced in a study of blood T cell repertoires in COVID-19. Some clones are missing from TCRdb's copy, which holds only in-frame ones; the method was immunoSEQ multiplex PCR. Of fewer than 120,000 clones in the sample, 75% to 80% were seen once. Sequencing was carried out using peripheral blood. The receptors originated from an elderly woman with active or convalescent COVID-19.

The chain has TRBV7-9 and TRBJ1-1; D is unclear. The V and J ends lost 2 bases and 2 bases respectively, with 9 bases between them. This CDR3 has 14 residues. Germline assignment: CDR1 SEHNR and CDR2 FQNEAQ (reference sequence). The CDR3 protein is CASSLTGLNTEAFF. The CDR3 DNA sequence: TGTGCCAGCAGCTTAACGGGTCTAAACACTGAAGCTTTCTTT.

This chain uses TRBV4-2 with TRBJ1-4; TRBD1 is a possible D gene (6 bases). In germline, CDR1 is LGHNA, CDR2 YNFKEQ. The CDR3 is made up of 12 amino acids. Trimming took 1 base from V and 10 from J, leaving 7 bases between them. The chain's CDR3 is CASSQGGGKLFF. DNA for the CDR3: TGTGCCAGCAGCCAAGGAGGGGGAAAACTGTTTTTT.

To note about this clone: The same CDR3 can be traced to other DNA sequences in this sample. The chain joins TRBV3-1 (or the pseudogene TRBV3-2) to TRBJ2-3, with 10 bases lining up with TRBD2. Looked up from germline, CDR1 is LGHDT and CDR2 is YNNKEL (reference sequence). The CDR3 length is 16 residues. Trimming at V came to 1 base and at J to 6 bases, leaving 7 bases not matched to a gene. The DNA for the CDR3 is TGTGCCAGCAGCCAAGGCAGCGGGAGGGCCTGGGATACGCAGTATTTT. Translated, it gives CASSQGSGRAWDTQYF.

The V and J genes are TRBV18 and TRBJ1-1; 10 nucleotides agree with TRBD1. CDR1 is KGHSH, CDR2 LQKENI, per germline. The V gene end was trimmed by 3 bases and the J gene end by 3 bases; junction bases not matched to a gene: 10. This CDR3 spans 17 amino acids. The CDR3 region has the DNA TGTGCCAGCTCACCTGACAGGGGGCGCCCATCGGACACTGAAGCTTTCTTT. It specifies CASSPDRGRPSDTEAFF.

The DNA for the CDR3 is TGTGCCAGCAGTTACCGGGCAGGAGGGAACACTGAAGCTTTCTTT. It codes for CASSYRAGGNTEAFF. This chain uses TRBV6-2 or TRBV6-3 with TRBJ1-1; D call uncertain. Germline V lookup: CDR1 MNHEY, CDR2 SVGEGT. The CDR3 is 15 residues long. Trimming took 2 bases from V and 1 from J, leaving 11 bases between them.